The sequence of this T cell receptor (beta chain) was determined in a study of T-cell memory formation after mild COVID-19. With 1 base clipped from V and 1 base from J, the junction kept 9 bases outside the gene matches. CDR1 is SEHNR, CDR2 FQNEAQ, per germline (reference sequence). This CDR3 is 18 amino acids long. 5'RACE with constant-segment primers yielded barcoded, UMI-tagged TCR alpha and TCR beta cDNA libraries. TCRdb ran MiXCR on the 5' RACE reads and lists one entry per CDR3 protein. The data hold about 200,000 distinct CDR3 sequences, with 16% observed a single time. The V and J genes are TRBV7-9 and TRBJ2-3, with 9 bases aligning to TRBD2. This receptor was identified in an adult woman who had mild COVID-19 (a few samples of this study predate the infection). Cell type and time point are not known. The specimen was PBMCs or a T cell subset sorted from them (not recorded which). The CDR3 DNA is TGTGCCAGCAGCTTAGTCAAGCTTCTAGCGGGGCGCACAGATACGCAGTATTTT. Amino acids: CASSLVKLLAGRTDTQYF.